This T cell receptor beta chain was documented in a study of blood T cell repertoires in COVID-19. Study details: Specimens from acute and convalescent COVID-19 originated in the United States, Italy and Spain.

In the authors' methods: Estimation of nucleated cell counts was performed using reference gene primer amplification. The data were produced by immunoSEQ multiplex PCR, yet TCRdb's version contains in-frame clones alone and is incomplete. Clonal size and the V and J genes are those of that table, whereas D and trimming came from the DNA. The data hold under 200,000 clones, with around nine tenths observed a single time. Germline lookup yields CDR1 MNHEY and CDR2 SMNVEV (reference sequence). The V and J ends lost 5 bases and 8 bases respectively, with 10 bases between them. The CDR3 covers 12 residues.

The sequence derives from a man over 45 with acute or convalescent COVID-19. The chain links TRBV27 to TRBJ2-1, with D unclear. Sequencing was carried out using peripheral blood. The CDR3 DNA reads TGTGCCAGCAGTCCGTCTGGCTATGAGCAGTTCTTC. This encodes CASSPSGYEQFF.